The 11 T cell receptor beta chains presented below share a single source sample, sequenced in a study of blood T cell repertoires in COVID-19. Sequencing used immunoSEQ multiplex PCR; TCRdb keeps in-frame clones, though not all of them. The table has approximately 300,000 clones, about 87% seen once. Sample: peripheral blood. The receptor source for this set is a woman in her thirties or forties with acute or convalescent COVID-19.

Remarks on this clone: The identical CDR3 is also encoded by other nucleotide sequences in the sample. This chain connects TRBV12-3 or TRBV12-4 to TRBJ2-2; D not resolved. Trimming left V 1 base short and J 6 bases short, with 6 bases between. This CDR3 is built from 13 residues. CDR3 sequence: CASSLGGAGELFF. The CDR3 region has the DNA TGTGCCAGCAGTTTAGGCGGCGCCGGGGAGCTGTTTTTT.

This clone showed up just once. In nucleotides, the CDR3 is TGCGCCAGCAGCTCCGCCCCGACAGGAGCCTATGGCTACACCTTC. Encoded protein: CASSSAPTGAYGYTF. The rearrangement links TRBV5-1 to TRBJ1-2, with D possibly being TRBD1 (6 bases). Germline V gene sequence: CDR1 SGHRS, CDR2 YFSETQ. Trimming stripped 3 bases from V and 4 bases from J, with 16 bases between. This CDR3 spans 15 amino acids.

The rearrangement links TRBV5-1 to TRBJ1-1; D is possibly TRBD1 (5 bases). The germline gives CDR1 SGHRS, CDR2 YFSETQ. V was clipped by 4 bases and J by 6 bases, with 13 bases between them. This CDR3 spans 13 amino acids. CDR3 amino acids: CASSLGEIAEAFF. The CDR3 DNA reads TGCGCCAGCAGCCTGGGGGAGATCGCTGAAGCTTTCTTT.

The chain couples TRBV5-1 to TRBJ2-6, with D tentatively TRBD1 (5 bases). Trimming removed 0 bases from V and 4 bases from J, with 8 bases in between. Germline CDR1 is SGHRS and CDR2 is YFSETQ. The CDR3 totals 15 residues. CDR3 loop: CASSLEGSGANVLTF. The DNA of the CDR3 is TGCGCCAGCAGCTTGGAGGGGTCGGGGGCCAACGTCCTGACTTTC.

J is TRBJ1-5 and V is TRBV6-6; maybe TRBD1 (6 bases). This CDR3 spans 15 amino acids. Trimming left V 2 bases short and J 1 base short, with 9 bases between. CDR1 and CDR2 from the germline V gene are MNHNY and SVGAGI (reference sequence). Here the CDR3 reads CASSYAGASNQPQHF. In DNA form, the CDR3 reads TGTGCCAGCAGTTACGCAGGGGCAAGCAATCAGCCCCAGCATTTT.

This chain uses TRBV5-6 with TRBJ2-7, with D possibly matching TRBD1 (6 bases). The germline CDR1 and CDR2 sequences are SGHDT and YYEEEE. V was pared by 4 bases and J by 2 bases, with 13 bases between. The CDR3 runs to 14 residues. CDR3 loop: CASSPGVPAYEQYV. In DNA form, the CDR3 reads TGTGCCAGCAGCCCAGGGGTACCCGCCTACGAGCAGTACGTC.

V is TRBV10-3 and J is TRBJ1-2; TRBD1 agrees at 7 bases. The CDR3 is made up of 17 amino acids. Germline V lookup: CDR1 ENHRY, CDR2 SYGVKD. The junction had 14 bases not matched to a gene; V was cut back by 5 bases and J by 2 bases. The CDR3 DNA follows: TGTGCCATCAGTCCTGGACAGGTGCGGAACAGGAACTATGGCTACACCTTC. As protein: CAISPGQVRNRNYGYTF.

Here the CDR3 reads CASSRHNYGYTF. Here the CDR3 DNA reads TGTGCCAGCAGTAGACACAACTATGGCTACACCTTC. This chain joins TRBV12-3 or TRBV12-4 and TRBJ1-2; D call uncertain. The CDR3 contains 12 residues. Trimming took 5 bases from V and 2 from J, leaving 6 bases between them.

In its sample, this clone was seen once. The chain combines TRBV11-2 with TRBJ1-5; D remains ambiguous. V lost 6 bases, J lost 5 bases, and 14 bases lay in between. The germline V gene encodes CDR1 SGHAT and CDR2 FQNNGV. The CDR3 loop spans 14 amino acids. This CDR3 is CASSSFEVDQPQHF. DNA of the CDR3: TGTGCCAGCAGTTCTTTCGAGGTGGATCAGCCCCAGCATTTT.

The J gene is TRBJ1-2, the V gene TRBV6-5; maybe TRBD1 (5 bases). Germline CDR1 MNHEY, CDR2 SVGAGI. V lost 6 bases to trimming and J lost 7 bases, with 21 bases between them. The CDR3 covers 15 residues. CDR3 coding DNA: TGTGCCAGCAGCCCAACCCCTCCAGCAGGGTTTGGCTACACCTTC. Protein product: CASSPTPPAGFGYTF.

This chain uses TRBV2 with TRBJ2-5; D is ambiguous. Germline V lookup: CDR1 SNHLY, CDR2 FYNNEI. Trimming cost V 5 bases and J 5 bases, with 6 bases left between them. The CDR3 covers 11 residues. CDR3 loop: CASSSSETQYF. CDR3 DNA sequence: TGTGCCAGCAGTAGCTCGGAGACCCAGTACTTC.